This T cell receptor beta chain was observed in a study of T-cell memory formation after mild COVID-19. General study points: Mainly in CM and EM were contracting CD4+ clones; CD8+ were in EMRA.

Germline-derived CDR1 and CDR2 are SEHNR and FQNEAQ (reference sequence). J lost 3 bases, V lost 5 bases, and 4 bases had no gene match. There are 15 residues in the CDR3. The sample holds a few counts of this clonotype. Antigen unknown. TCRdb recomputed calls from the 5' RACE reads with MiXCR, one row per CDR3 protein. The data hold about 250,000 distinct CDR3 sequences, with 15% to 17% observed a single time. Sequencing was carried out using PBMCs or a T cell subset sorted from them (not recorded which). This chain uses TRBV7-9 with TRBJ2-1; 10 bases are shared with TRBD2. The source is an adult woman who had mild COVID-19 (a few samples of this study predate the infection). Cell type and time point are not known. For the CDR3, the DNA is TGTGCCAGCAGCACGGGACTAGCGTACTACAATGAGCAGTTCTTC. Translation: CASSTGLAYYNEQFF.